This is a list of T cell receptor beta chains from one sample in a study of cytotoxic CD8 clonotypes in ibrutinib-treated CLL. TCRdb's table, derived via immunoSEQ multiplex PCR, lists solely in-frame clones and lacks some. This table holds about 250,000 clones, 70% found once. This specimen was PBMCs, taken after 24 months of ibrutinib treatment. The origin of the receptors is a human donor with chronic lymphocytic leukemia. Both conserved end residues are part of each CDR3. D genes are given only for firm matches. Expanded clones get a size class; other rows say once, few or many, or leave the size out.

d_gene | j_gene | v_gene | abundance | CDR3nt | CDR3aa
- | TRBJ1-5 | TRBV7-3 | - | TGTGCCAGCAGCTTCATCCTTCGGCAGCCCCAGCATTTT | CASSFILRQPQHF
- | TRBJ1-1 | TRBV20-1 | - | TGCAGTCCCGCGTCTGAAGCTTTCTTT | CSPASEAFF
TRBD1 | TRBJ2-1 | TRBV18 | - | TGTGCCAGCTCACCGGGACAGCCCTACAATGAGCAGTTCTTC | CASSPGQPYNEQFF
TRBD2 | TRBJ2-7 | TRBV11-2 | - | TGTGCCAGCAGCATTACTAGCGAACAAACCTACGAGCAGTACTTC | CASSITSEQTYEQYF
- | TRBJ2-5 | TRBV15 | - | TGTGCCACCAGCAGAGGCCTAGAGGGAGTTCAGCAAGAGACCCAGTACTTC | CATSRGLEGVQQETQYF
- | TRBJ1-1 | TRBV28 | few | TGTGGCGGGGGGCGGACTGAAGCTTTCTTT | CGGGRTEAFF
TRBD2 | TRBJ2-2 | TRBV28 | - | TGTGCCAGCAGGACTAGCGGGACCGGGGAGCTGTTTTTT | CASRTSGTGELFF
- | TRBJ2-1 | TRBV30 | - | TGTGCCGGATCTAGGCTGGACAATGAGCAGTTCTTC | CAGSRLDNEQFF
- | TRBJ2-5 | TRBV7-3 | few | TGTGCCAGCAGCTTTATCCACCAAGAGACCCAGTACTTC | CASSFIHQETQYF
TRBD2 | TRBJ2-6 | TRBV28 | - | TGTGCCAGCAGCCCCACTGTGGGCGGGAGTGGGGCCAACGTCCTGACTTTC | CASSPTVGGSGANVLTF
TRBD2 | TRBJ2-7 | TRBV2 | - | TGTGCCAGCAGTGAAATCCTTTCGAGACTAGCGGGAGAATTCTACGAGCAGTACTTC | CASSEILSRLAGEFYEQYF
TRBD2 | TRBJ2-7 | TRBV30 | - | TGTGCCTGGAGGGAGCGGGACCGTTACGAGCAGTACTTC | CAWRERDRYEQYF
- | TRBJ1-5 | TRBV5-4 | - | TGTGCCAGCAGCTCTGACCGGGATCAGCCCCAGCATTTT | CASSSDRDQPQHF
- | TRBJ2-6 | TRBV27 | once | TGTGCCAGCGGGCCGGACAGTACCAAACTCTCTGGGGCCAACGTCCTGACTTTC | CASGPDSTKLSGANVLTF
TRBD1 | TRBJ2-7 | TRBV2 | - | TGTGCCAGCAGTCCCCTGGGGACAGGGAGCTACGAGCAGTACTTC | CASSPLGTGSYEQYF
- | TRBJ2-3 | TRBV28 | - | TGTGCCAGCGCCTCAGGAGGGACGGGGAACACAGATACGCAGTATTTT | CASASGGTGNTDTQYF
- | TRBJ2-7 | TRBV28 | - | TGTGCCAGCAGTTTATTGGCCAGTTCGGGCGAGCAGTACTTC | CASSLLASSGEQYF
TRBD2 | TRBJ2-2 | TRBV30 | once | TGTGCCTGGAAAAGGGCGGGAGTCGGCACCGGGGAGCTGTTTTTT | CAWKRAGVGTGELFF
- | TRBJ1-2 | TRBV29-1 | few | TGCAGCGTTGGGGCGGCTGGCTACACCTTC | CSVGAAGYTF
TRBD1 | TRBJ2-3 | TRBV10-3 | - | TGTGCCATCAGTGCGGGACAGAACACAGATACGCAGTATTTT | CAISAGQNTDTQYF
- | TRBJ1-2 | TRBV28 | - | TGTGCCAGCAGGGACACATATGGCGGCTACACCTTC | CASRDTYGGYTF
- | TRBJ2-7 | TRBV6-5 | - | TGTGCCAGCAGTTTATGGGACGGGAGCTCCTACGAGCAGTACTTC | CASSLWDGSSYEQYF
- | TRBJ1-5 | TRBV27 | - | TGTGCCAGCAGTCCTTATCGAGTGGCTGATCAGCCCCAGCATTTT | CASSPYRVADQPQHF
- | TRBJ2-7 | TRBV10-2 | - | TGCGCCAGCAGTGAGAGGTACAGGGTCCACGAGCAGTACTTC | CASSERYRVHEQYF
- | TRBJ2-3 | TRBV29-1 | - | TGCAGCGTTGCGTGGGGCGGGACGGCAGATACGCAGTATTTT | CSVAWGGTADTQYF
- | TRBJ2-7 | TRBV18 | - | TGTGCCACCTCCCCCGGGGACGAGCAGTACTTC | CATSPGDEQYF
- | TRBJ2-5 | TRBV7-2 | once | TGTGCCAGCAGCCCGGGGAAGCGTGTAGGGCAAGAGACCCAGTACTTC | CASSPGKRVGQETQYF
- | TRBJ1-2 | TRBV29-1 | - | TGCAGCGTTGAGGACTATGGCTACACCTTC | CSVEDYGYTF
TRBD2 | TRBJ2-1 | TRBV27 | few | TGTGCCAGCAGTTTTACTAGCGGGAATGAGCAGTTCTTC | CASSFTSGNEQFF